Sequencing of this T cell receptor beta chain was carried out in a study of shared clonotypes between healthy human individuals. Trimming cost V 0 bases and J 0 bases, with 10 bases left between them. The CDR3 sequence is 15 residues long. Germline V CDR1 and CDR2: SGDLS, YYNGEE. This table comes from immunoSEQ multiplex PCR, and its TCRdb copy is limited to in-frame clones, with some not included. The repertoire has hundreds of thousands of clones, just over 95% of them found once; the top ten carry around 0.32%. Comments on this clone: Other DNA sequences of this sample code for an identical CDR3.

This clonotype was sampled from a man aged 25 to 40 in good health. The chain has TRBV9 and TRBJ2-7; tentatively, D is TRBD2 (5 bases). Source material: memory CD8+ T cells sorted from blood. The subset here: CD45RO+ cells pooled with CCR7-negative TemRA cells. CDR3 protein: CASSVGATSSYEQYF. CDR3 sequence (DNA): TGTGCCAGCAGCGTAGGGGCAACTAGCTCCTACGAGCAGTACTTC. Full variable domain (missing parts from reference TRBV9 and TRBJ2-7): DSGVTQTPKHLITATGQRVTLRCSPRSGDLSVYWYQQSLDQGLQFLIQYYNGEERAKGNILERFSAQQFPDLHSELNLSSLELGDSALYFCASSVGATSSYEQYFGPGTRLTVT.